Each of the 6 T cell receptor beta chains below was sequenced from the same sample in a study of tumor-infiltrating lymphocytes in localized non-small cell lung cancer. The assay was immunoSEQ multiplex PCR, and TCRdb's table has in-frame clones only and misses some. In the table there are roughly 10,000 clones, about 70% of which are singletons. The sample comprised lung tumor tissue. The receptors shown here come from a human donor with non-small cell lung cancer.

A few counts support this clone. The J gene is TRBJ2-7, the V gene TRBV4-2, with 16 nucleotides matching TRBD2. The CDR3 consists of 18 residues. The germline V gene encodes CDR1 LGHNA and CDR2 YNFKEQ. The trim removed 3 bases at V and 6 bases at J, leaving 11 bases unmatched. Here the CDR3 reads CASSHPAEGLAGGGEQYF. For the CDR3, the DNA is TGTGCCAGCAGCCATCCCGCCGAGGGACTAGCGGGGGGGGGCGAGCAGTACTTC.

By frequency in the sample, this clone is medium-sized. The genes are TRBV28 and TRBJ1-6, with D uncertain. Germline V gene sequence: CDR1 MDHEN, CDR2 SYDVKM. This CDR3 has 15 residues. V gave up 5 bases and J gave up 8 bases, with 16 bases separating them. CDR3 residues: CASSPRLGGHSPLHF. For the CDR3, the DNA is TGTGCCAGCAGTCCCCGTTTGGGTGGACATTCACCCCTCCACTTT.

V usage is TRBV7-6 and J usage is TRBJ2-7, with D possibly called TRBD1 or TRBD2 (5 bases each). The length of the CDR3 is 16 residues. Germline V lookup: CDR1 SGHVS, CDR2 FNYEAQ. Trimming left V 5 bases short and J 0 bases short, with 17 bases between. CDR3 bases: TGTGCCAGCAGCCCGGGGACGGGAAAAATCTCCTACGAGCAGTACTTC. Protein: CASSPGTGKISYEQYF.

This chain links TRBV4-1 with TRBJ1-3; no reliable D call. Germline V CDR1 and CDR2: MGHRA, YSYEKL. V dropped 1 base and J dropped 0 bases, with 7 bases sitting between them. The CDR3 consists of 15 residues. The chain's CDR3 is CASSQALISGNTIYF. In DNA, the CDR3 is TGCGCCAGCAGCCAAGCACTCATCTCTGGAAACACCATATATTTT.

The genes are TRBV6-5 and TRBJ2-2, with D uncertain. This CDR3 is 13 amino acids long. Deletions cut 5 bases from V and 0 bases from J, with 4 bases between. Germline assignment: CDR1 MNHEY and CDR2 SVGAGI. The CDR3 loop is CASSRANTGELFF. The CDR3 nucleotides read TGTGCCAGCAGTCGAGCGAACACCGGGGAGCTGTTTTTT.

The chain has TRBV5-6 and TRBJ1-2; D is perhaps TRBD1 (5 bases). V dropped 4 bases and J dropped 3 bases, with 16 bases sitting between them. The CDR3 contains 15 residues. The germline CDR1 and CDR2 sequences are SGHDT and YYEEEE. CDR3 coding DNA: TGTGCCAGCAGCGGGATCAGGGCGGGTGACTATGGCTACACCTTC. Translated, it gives CASSGIRAGDYGYTF.